Sequencing of this T cell receptor beta chain was carried out in a study of blood T cell repertoires in COVID-19. About the study: Some COVID-19 samples were acute and others convalescent; all came from the United States, Italy and Spain.

In the study's own analysis: Amplification with reference gene primers provided the estimates of nucleated cell counts. TCRdb's copy holds only in-frame clones and misses some; the assay was immunoSEQ multiplex PCR. V and J calls and clone size are given by that table; D and trimming were obtained from the DNA. This sample carries 200,000 to 250,000 clones, 65% to 85% of them seen once, and the ten largest clones take 9.5% to 15%. The CDR3 runs to 15 residues. The germline V gene encodes CDR1 LNHDA and CDR2 SQIVND (reference sequence). The V and J ends lost 5 bases and 2 bases respectively, with 16 bases between them.

The V gene is TRBV19, the J gene TRBJ2-7; possibly TRBD2 for D (6 bases). The origin of this receptor is a human donor in a cohort sampled during active COVID-19. Sequenced material: peripheral blood. The CDR3, as DNA: TGTGCCAGTAGTCGAATCCGGGACTCTGCCTACGAGCAGTACTTC. Encoded protein: CASSRIRDSAYEQYF.